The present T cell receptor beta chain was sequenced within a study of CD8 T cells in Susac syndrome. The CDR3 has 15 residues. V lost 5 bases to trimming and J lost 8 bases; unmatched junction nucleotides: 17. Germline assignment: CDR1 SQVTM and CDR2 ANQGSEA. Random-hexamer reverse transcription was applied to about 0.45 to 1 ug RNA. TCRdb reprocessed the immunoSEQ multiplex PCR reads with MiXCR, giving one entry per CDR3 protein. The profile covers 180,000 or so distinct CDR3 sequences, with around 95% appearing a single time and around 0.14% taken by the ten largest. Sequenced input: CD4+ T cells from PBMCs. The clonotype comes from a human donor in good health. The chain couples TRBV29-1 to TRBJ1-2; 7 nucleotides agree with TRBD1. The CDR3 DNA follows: TGCAGCGTTACCAAGGTTGGAGGGGGCGGCGGGGGCTACACCTTC. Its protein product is CSVTKVGGGGGGYTF. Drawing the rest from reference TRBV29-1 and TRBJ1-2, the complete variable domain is SAVISQKPSRDICQRGTSLTIQCQVDSQVTMMFWYRQQPGQSLTLIATANQGSEATYESGFVIDKFPISRPNLTFSTLTVSNMSPEDSSIYLCSVTKVGGGGGGYTFGSGTRLTVV.